This is a list of T cell receptor beta chains from one sample in a study of blood T cell repertoires in COVID-19. TCRdb's table, derived via immunoSEQ multiplex PCR, lists solely in-frame clones and lacks some. The sample consists of around 60,000 clones, 85% to 90% of them appearing once. The specimen sequenced was peripheral blood. These receptors were taken from a man in his sixties with active COVID-19. The CDR3 runs from the conserved cysteine through the conserved F or W. Each record gives: D gene, clone size, V gene, J gene, CDR3 DNA, CDR3 protein. A D gene is named only where the DNA matches it firmly. Where a row states a size, it is once, few, many or the class of an expanded clone; other rows omit it.

d_gene: NA; abundance: NA; v_gene: TRBV4-1; j_gene: TRBJ2-1; CDR3nt: TGCGCCAGCAGCCAAGTCATAGCTAGGTACAATGAGCAGTTCTTC; CDR3aa: CASSQVIARYNEQFF
d_gene: TRBD2; abundance: NA; v_gene: TRBV18; j_gene: TRBJ2-1; CDR3nt: TGTGCCAGCTCACCCCGAACCGGACTAGCGGAACAGTTCTTC; CDR3aa: CASSPRTGLAEQFF
d_gene: NA; abundance: NA; v_gene: TRBV11-2; j_gene: TRBJ2-3; CDR3nt: TGTGCCAGCAGCTTAGAGCGGGGAGATACGCAGTATTTT; CDR3aa: CASSLERGDTQYF
d_gene: NA; abundance: NA; v_gene: TRBV9; j_gene: TRBJ1-5; CDR3nt: TGTGCCAGCAGCGTAACAGGGAAAAGCAATCAGCCCCAGCATTTT; CDR3aa: CASSVTGKSNQPQHF
d_gene: NA; abundance: NA; v_gene: TRBV19; j_gene: TRBJ1-5; CDR3nt: TGTGCCAGTAGTGATGGGAGGGGGCCCCAGCATTTT; CDR3aa: CASSDGRGPQHF
d_gene: TRBD1; abundance: NA; v_gene: TRBV24-1; j_gene: TRBJ2-1; CDR3nt: TGTGCCACCAGTGACCCTGGGACAGCCGGTGAGCAGTTCTTC; CDR3aa: CATSDPGTAGEQFF
d_gene: TRBD2; abundance: NA; v_gene: TRBV27; j_gene: TRBJ2-3; CDR3nt: TGTGCCAGCAGCCGGAGCGGGGCCACAGATACGCAGTATTTT; CDR3aa: CASSRSGATDTQYF
d_gene: NA; abundance: once; v_gene: TRBV30; j_gene: TRBJ2-5; CDR3nt: TGTGCCTGGAGACTAGTAGAGACCCAGTACTTC; CDR3aa: CAWRLVETQYF
d_gene: NA; abundance: NA; v_gene: TRBV6-6; j_gene: TRBJ1-5; CDR3nt: TGTGCCAGCAGTTACGGGGAGTATAGCAATCAGCCCCAGCATTTT; CDR3aa: CASSYGEYSNQPQHF
d_gene: NA; abundance: NA; v_gene: TRBV29-1; j_gene: TRBJ2-2; CDR3nt: TGCAGCGTTGGTTGGGGCGGCACCGGGGAGCTGTTTTTT; CDR3aa: CSVGWGGTGELFF
d_gene: TRBD2; abundance: NA; v_gene: TRBV6-5; j_gene: TRBJ2-7; CDR3nt: TGTGCCAGTAGGCGGGGGGACACAAAGTACGAGCAGTACTTC; CDR3aa: CASRRGDTKYEQYF
d_gene: NA; abundance: NA; v_gene: TRBV6-5; j_gene: TRBJ2-7; CDR3nt: TGTGCCAGCAGTTACTCCGGAGGGACAGTGTCGGAACAGTACTTC; CDR3aa: CASSYSGGTVSEQYF
d_gene: TRBD1; abundance: NA; v_gene: TRBV5-1; j_gene: TRBJ1-5; CDR3nt: TGCGCCTACGGAAACGGACAGGGTAGCAATCAGCCCCAGCATTTT; CDR3aa: CAYGNGQGSNQPQHF
d_gene: TRBD1; abundance: NA; v_gene: TRBV5-1; j_gene: TRBJ2-1; CDR3nt: TGCGCCAGCAGATTCGGGACAGGTAATAGAGATGAGCAGTTCTTC; CDR3aa: CASRFGTGNRDEQFF
d_gene: NA; abundance: once; v_gene: TRBV6-2/TRBV6-3; j_gene: TRBJ2-1; CDR3nt: TGTGCCAGCAGCCCTAGCCTATCCTACAATGAGCAGTTCTTC; CDR3aa: CASSPSLSYNEQFF
d_gene: NA; abundance: NA; v_gene: TRBV5-8; j_gene: TRBJ1-5; CDR3nt: TGTGCCAGCAGCTTGGGTCGGGGAGAGCCCCAGCATTTT; CDR3aa: CASSLGRGEPQHF
d_gene: TRBD1; abundance: NA; v_gene: TRBV19; j_gene: TRBJ1-1; CDR3nt: TGTGCCAGTAGTATGGGGAAGACAGGGAAGAACACTGAAGCTTTCTTT; CDR3aa: CASSMGKTGKNTEAFF
d_gene: NA; abundance: NA; v_gene: TRBV10-2; j_gene: TRBJ1-6; CDR3nt: TGCGCCAGCAGGGGGGCATCCTATAATTCACCCCTCCACTTT; CDR3aa: CASRGASYNSPLHF
d_gene: NA; abundance: NA; v_gene: TRBV29-1; j_gene: TRBJ1-1; CDR3nt: TGCAGCGTTCGGGAGTTGCTTGTCACTGAAGCTTTCTTT; CDR3aa: CSVRELLVTEAFF
d_gene: TRBD1; abundance: NA; v_gene: TRBV7-9; j_gene: TRBJ2-2; CDR3nt: TGTGCCAGCAGACCAGGGGGCCTCGTCACCGGGGAGCTGTTTTTT; CDR3aa: CASRPGGLVTGELFF
d_gene: NA; abundance: NA; v_gene: TRBV28; j_gene: TRBJ1-5; CDR3nt: TGTGCCAGTAGACTTCAGAACCAGCCCCAGCATTTT; CDR3aa: CASRLQNQPQHF
d_gene: NA; abundance: NA; v_gene: TRBV19; j_gene: TRBJ1-5; CDR3nt: TGTGCCAGTAGTATTGTTTCCGCCCGCAGGATCAATAGCAATCAGCCCCAGCATTTT; CDR3aa: CASSIVSARRINSNQPQHF
d_gene: NA; abundance: NA; v_gene: TRBV15; j_gene: TRBJ2-5; CDR3nt: TGTGCCACCAGCAGAGGGTCATCCAGGGGTGAAGAGACCCAGTACTTC; CDR3aa: CATSRGSSRGEETQYF
d_gene: TRBD1; abundance: once; v_gene: TRBV5-6; j_gene: TRBJ2-5; CDR3nt: TGTGCCAGCAGCTCCGTCACCGCAGGGGGAATACAGACCCAGTACTTC; CDR3aa: CASSSVTAGGIQTQYF
d_gene: NA; abundance: NA; v_gene: TRBV12-3/TRBV12-4; j_gene: TRBJ2-1; CDR3nt: TGTGCCAGCAGTTCCCGGGAGCCTAAGGGGCAGTTCTTC; CDR3aa: CASSSREPKGQFF
d_gene: TRBD2; abundance: NA; v_gene: TRBV9; j_gene: TRBJ2-4; CDR3nt: TGTGCCAGCAGCGTAGGGGTATTAGCGGGAGGCAGAGCCAAAAACATTCAGTACTTC; CDR3aa: CASSVGVLAGGRAKNIQYF
d_gene: TRBD2; abundance: NA; v_gene: TRBV9; j_gene: TRBJ2-1; CDR3nt: TGTGCCAGCAGCGTAGCTGCTAGCGGGGGGGCGGGTGAGCAGTTCTTC; CDR3aa: CASSVAASGGAGEQFF
d_gene: TRBD1; abundance: NA; v_gene: TRBV10-1; j_gene: TRBJ2-1; CDR3nt: TGCGCCAGCAGGGGGACAGGAGCATCCTACAATGAGCAGTTCTTC; CDR3aa: CASRGTGASYNEQFF
d_gene: NA; abundance: NA; v_gene: TRBV5-1; j_gene: TRBJ2-3; CDR3nt: TGCGCCAGCAGCCCCGGGGGTGGTAGCACGCAGTATTTT; CDR3aa: CASSPGGGSTQYF
d_gene: NA; abundance: NA; v_gene: TRBV4-2; j_gene: TRBJ2-7; CDR3nt: TGTGCCAGCAGCCAGACGCAGGGAAGCTCCTACGAGCAGTACTTC; CDR3aa: CASSQTQGSSYEQYF
d_gene: TRBD1; abundance: NA; v_gene: TRBV3-1/TRBV3-2; j_gene: TRBJ2-2; CDR3nt: TGTGCCAGCAGCCAAGGGGACAGGGTGAATCCCGGGGAGCTGTTTTTT; CDR3aa: CASSQGDRVNPGELFF